The 10 T cell receptor beta chains below come from one sample, sequenced in a study of T cell repertoires in cytomegalovirus infection. TCRdb re-called the reads with MiXCR, one entry per CDR3 protein. The sample includes about 71,000 distinct CDR3 sequences, 20% seen only once; the top ten take roughly 63%. Their cognate antigens are unknown. The source material was CD8+ T cells from cultured PBMCs, sampled from culture after CMV antigen stimulation. The source is a human donor in good health (CMV status not recorded). Some clones in this sample may be carry-over from other donors' samples.

This clonotype was observed a handful of times. J is TRBJ2-7 and V is TRBV7-2, with 11 bases that match TRBD1. The CDR3 contains 15 residues. Trimming cost V 5 bases and J 4 bases; bases outside gene matches: 7. In germline, CDR1 is SGHTA, CDR2 FQGNSA. This chain's CDR3 is CASSPPGQGVYEQYF. CDR3 in DNA: TGTGCCAGCAGCCCACCGGGACAGGGGGTTTACGAGCAGTACTTC.

This clonotype was found many times. The chain couples TRBV4-1 to TRBJ1-6; D possibly corresponds to TRBD1 (5 bases). Germline lookup yields CDR1 MGHRA and CDR2 YSYEKL. Trimming left V 1 base short and J 8 bases short, with 15 bases between. This CDR3 is built from 16 residues. CDR3: CASSQVYGHVYSPLHF. DNA for the CDR3: TGCGCCAGCAGCCAAGTTTATGGACACGTTTATTCACCCCTCCACTTT.

V is TRBV7-8 and J is TRBJ2-1; D may be TRBD2 (6 bases). Looked up from germline, CDR1 is SGHVS and CDR2 is FQNEAQ. Trimming pared 0 bases from V and 5 bases from J, leaving 8 bases between. The CDR3 sequence is 14 residues long. The CDR3: CASSLAGGDNEQFF. The CDR3 DNA follows: TGTGCCAGCAGCTTAGCCGGGGGTGACAATGAGCAGTTCTTC.

V is TRBV7-9 and J is TRBJ1-5; D unclear. From germline, CDR1 is SEHNR and CDR2 FQNEAQ (reference sequence). This CDR3 has 14 amino acids. Trimming left V 1 base short and J 5 bases short, with 9 bases between. This CDR3 reads CASSLDQNYQPQHF. The CDR3 DNA sequence: TGTGCCAGCAGCTTAGATCAGAACTATCAGCCCCAGCATTTT.

The chain is built from TRBV6-2 or TRBV6-3 and TRBJ2-7; the D call may be TRBD1 or TRBD2 (6 bases each). Per germline, CDR1 MNHEY and CDR2 SVGEGT. CDR3 length: 14 amino acids. V lost 4 bases and J lost 3, with 13 bases in between. CDR3 nucleotides: TGTGCCAGCAGTTTCGGACAGACTAGCTACGAGCAGTACTTC. It yields the protein CASSFGQTSYEQYF.

This clonotype came up a few times. CDR3 sequence: CATSSVGTGGRHQKLFF. CDR3 nucleotides: TGTGCCACCAGCAGCGTCGGGACAGGGGGCCGCCATCAAAAACTGTTTTTT. The V call is TRBV15, the J call TRBJ1-4, with 12 bases that match TRBD1. The CDR3 is 17 residues long. V gave up 3 bases and J gave up 9 bases; unmatched junction bases: 11. Germline-derived CDR1 and CDR2 are LNHNV and YYDKDF (reference sequence).

A word on this clonotype: One junction end does not reproduce the germline sequence, and a read error may be involved. The chain joins TRBV7-9 to TRBJ1-1, with 9 nucleotides matching TRBD1. This CDR3 spans 16 amino acids. From germline, CDR1 is SEHNR and CDR2 FQNEAQ (reference sequence). The CDR3 nucleotides read TGTGCCAGCAGCTTAGCAGGGACAGGGTTCGACACTGAAGATTTCTTT. Its translation is CASSLAGTGFDTEDFF.

A few counts support this clonotype. J is TRBJ2-1 and V is TRBV7-6, with a weak D call TRBD1 (6 bases). CDR3 length: 18 residues. Germline loops: CDR1 SGHVS, CDR2 FNYEAQ. The V gene lost 0 bases and the J gene lost 6 bases, with 21 bases spanning the gap. The CDR3 nucleotides are TGTGCCAGCAGCTTAGCGGGGACAACTGGGGCCTTGGTCAATGAGCAGTTCTTC. Translation: CASSLAGTTGALVNEQFF.

The genes are TRBV4-1 and TRBJ1-4; a possible D gene is TRBD1 (5 bases). The CDR3 spans 17 residues. Germline V lookup: CDR1 MGHRA, CDR2 YSYEKL. V lost 0 bases to trimming and J lost 8 bases, with 19 bases between them. The CDR3 DNA is TGCGCCAGCAGCCAAGAATTTGGGGCACCCCCCGGAGAAAAACTGTTTTTT. This codes for CASSQEFGAPPGEKLFF.

The chain recombines TRBV27 with TRBJ2-2, with TRBD2 matching 10 bases. The CDR3 is made up of 17 amino acids. Germline lookup yields CDR1 MNHEY and CDR2 SMNVEV (reference sequence). Trimming cost V 4 bases and J 10 bases; bases outside gene matches: 15. This chain's CDR3 is CASSSKRLAGAEVELFF. CDR3 nucleotide sequence: TGTGCCAGCAGTTCAAAACGCCTAGCGGGGGCCGAGGTGGAGCTGTTTTTT.